This T cell receptor (beta chain) is from a study of blood T cell repertoires in COVID-19. About the study: PBMCs, B-cell-depleted T cells, or T cells were the source of the cDNA or gDNA that made up the material.

Methods used by the authors: Amplification with reference gene primers provided the estimates of nucleated cell counts. Profiled with immunoSEQ multiplex PCR; TCRdb holds only in-frame clones, not every one. That table is the source of V, J and clone size, and D and trimming were worked out from the DNA. The sample has about 370,000 clones, more than 75% seen once. This CDR3 has 15 amino acids. Per germline, CDR1 LNHDA and CDR2 SQIVND (reference sequence). J gave up 6 bases and V 5 bases, and 12 bases lay outside the gene matches. The source is a woman in her twenties or thirties with COVID-19, enrolled during active disease. The sample taken for sequencing was peripheral blood. The chain joins TRBV19 to TRBJ1-1, with 7 bases aligning to TRBD1. In DNA, the CDR3 is TGTGCCAGTAGTCTTGGGACAGCGGAGGTGGCTGAAGCTTTCTTT. Translation: CASSLGTAEVAEAFF. Filled out from reference TRBV19 and TRBJ1-1, the complete variable domain reads DGGITQSPKYLFRKEGQNVTLSCEQNLNHDAMYWYRQDPGQGLRLIYYSQIVNDFQKGDIAEGYSVSREKKESFPLTVTSAQKNPTAFYLCASSLGTAEVAEAFFGQGTRLTVV.